A selection of T cell receptor beta chains follows, all from one sample in a study of post-analysis software for immune sequencing data. One entry per CDR3 protein, called by TCRdb with MiXCR from the PCR reads. The sample consists of under 200,000 distinct CDR3 sequences, about 37% of them appearing once. Sequencing used blood, obtained after autologous hematopoietic stem cell transplantation. These receptor sequences come from a girl between 10 and 17 years old with multiple sclerosis. Each CDR3 is given with its conserved first and last residue. Fields, in order: clone size, D gene, CDR3 length, J gene, V gene, CDR3 protein, CDR3 DNA. The D gene is left open where the match is weak. Not all rows give a size; the values are once, few, many and, for expanded clones, a class.

.	TRBD2	15	TRBJ2-7	TRBV7-9	CASSFGGLAGVEQYF	TGTGCCAGCAGTTTCGGGGGACTAGCGGGAGTCGAGCAGTACTTC
.	.	13	TRBJ2-1	TRBV10-3	CAISDGVSDEQFF	TGTGCCATCAGTGATGGGGTGAGTGATGAGCAGTTCTTC
.	.	12	TRBJ1-2	TRBV6-2/TRBV6-3	CASRAGNYGYTF	TGTGCCAGCAGAGCAGGGAACTATGGCTACACCTTC
.	TRBD2	15	TRBJ2-4	TRBV11-2	CASSTREGEGNIQYF	TGTGCCAGCAGTACAAGGGAGGGAGAGGGAAACATTCAGTACTTC
.	.	14	TRBJ2-5	TRBV20-1	CSAEGAENQETQYF	TGCAGTGCGGAGGGGGCGGAGAACCAAGAGACCCAGTACTTC
few	TRBD2	18	TRBJ2-7	TRBV29-1	CSVEDRNAGLAGGREQYF	TGCAGCGTTGAAGATCGAAATGCTGGACTAGCGGGAGGGCGTGAGCAGTACTTC
few	TRBD2	13	TRBJ2-7	TRBV20-1	CSARASGRKEQYF	TGCAGTGCTAGAGCTAGCGGGAGAAAGGAGCAGTACTTC
few	TRBD1	17	TRBJ2-3	TRBV5-5	CASSIAKQGISTDTQYF	TGTGCCAGCAGCATCGCCAAACAGGGGATCAGCACAGATACGCAGTATTTT
few	.	16	TRBJ2-3	TRBV20-1	CSARDRGGTSTDTQYF	TGCAGTGCTAGAGATCGGGGCGGGACTAGCACAGATACGCAGTATTTT
.	.	14	TRBJ2-3	TRBV20-1	CSADKGYLVDTQYF	TGCAGTGCCGATAAGGGGTACCTCGTGGATACGCAGTATTTT
few	TRBD2	15	TRBJ2-5	TRBV28	CASSSLAEPQETQYF	TGTGCCAGCAGTTCCCTAGCGGAGCCGCAAGAGACCCAGTACTTC
few	.	13	TRBJ2-7	TRBV20-1	CSAAIGRVSEQYF	TGCAGTGCTGCCATTGGAAGGGTTAGCGAGCAGTACTTC
many	TRBD2	16	TRBJ2-1	TRBV11-2	CASSLNWEGLDNEQFF	TGTGCCAGCAGCTTAAACTGGGAGGGACTTGACAATGAGCAGTTCTTC
few	TRBD2	15	TRBJ2-7	TRBV4-2	CASSPRLAETYEQYF	TGTGCCAGCAGCCCCCGACTAGCGGAGACATACGAGCAGTACTTC
many	TRBD2	16	TRBJ2-5	TRBV29-1	CSVEAGLATYQETQYF	TGCAGCGTCGAAGCGGGACTAGCGACGTACCAAGAGACCCAGTACTTC
.	.	16	TRBJ2-7	TRBV7-2	CASSLYSRDWGREQYF	TGTGCCAGCAGCTTATACTCCCGGGACTGGGGGCGCGAGCAGTACTTC
.	TRBD2	15	TRBJ2-3	TRBV11-2	CASSRPAAGGNTQYF	TGTGCCAGCAGCCGCCCAGCCGCGGGAGGTAATACGCAGTATTTT
.	.	15	TRBJ2-1	TRBV20-1	CSARDGRLGGNEQFF	TGCAGTGCTAGAGACGGGAGACTAGGTGGGAATGAGCAGTTCTTC
.	TRBD1	16	TRBJ2-5	TRBV7-2	CASSLATGTPMETQYF	TGTGCCAGCAGCTTAGCGACAGGGACGCCGATGGAGACCCAGTACTTC
.	.	15	TRBJ1-1	TRBV9	CASSVGQEGWTEAFF	TGTGCCAGCAGCGTAGGCCAGGAGGGATGGACTGAAGCTTTCTTT
once	.	16	TRBJ2-6	TRBV24-1	CATSGWQGQGANVLTF	TGTGCCACCAGTGGTTGGCAGGGTCAGGGGGCCAACGTCCTGACTTTC
few	TRBD1	13	TRBJ2-7	TRBV29-1	CSCTGDGSYEQYF	TGCAGCTGTACAGGGGATGGGTCCTACGAGCAGTACTTC
.	TRBD2	17	TRBJ2-5	TRBV4-2	CASSRGVGGSTMETQYF	TGTGCCAGCAGCCGAGGTGTCGGCGGGAGTACTATGGAGACCCAGTACTTC
few	.	16	TRBJ2-1	TRBV12-3/TRBV12-4	CASMSVGGSPYNEQFF	TGTGCCAGCATGAGTGTAGGTGGGAGTCCCTACAATGAGCAGTTCTTC
once	TRBD1	16	TRBJ2-7	TRBV12-3/TRBV12-4	CASSLLGGQGFHEQYF	TGTGCCAGCAGTTTACTAGGGGGACAGGGGTTCCACGAGCAGTACTTC
.	.	15	TRBJ2-1	TRBV7-2	CASSPFLLGINEQFF	TGTGCCAGCAGCCCCTTTCTCCTAGGGATAAATGAGCAGTTCTTC
.	.	13	TRBJ1-1	TRBV20-1	CSVVSGLNTEAFF	TGCAGTGTTGTATCGGGGCTGAACACTGAAGCTTTCTTT
many	TRBD2	17	TRBJ2-1	TRBV20-1	CSAPLLFKREGRNEQFF	TGCAGTGCTCCTCTTTTATTTAAGCGGGAGGGGCGCAATGAGCAGTTCTTC
few	TRBD2	14	TRBJ2-1	TRBV28	CASSFSGRTNEQFF	TGTGCCAGCAGTTTTAGCGGGAGGACGAATGAGCAGTTCTTC
.	.	15	TRBJ2-5	TRBV12-5	CASGMATGGQETQYF	TGTGCTAGTGGTATGGCAACTGGGGGCCAAGAGACCCAGTACTTC
few	.	14	TRBJ2-5	TRBV12-3/TRBV12-4	CASTASGLPETQYF	TGTGCCAGCACCGCCTCGGGACTCCCAGAGACCCAGTACTTC
many	.	13	TRBJ1-5	TRBV27	CASSLARHQPQHF	TGTGCCAGCAGTTTGGCCCGGCATCAGCCCCAGCATTTT
.	TRBD2	15	TRBJ2-5	TRBV24-1	CATSAPSGAGDAQYF	TGTGCCACCAGTGCCCCTAGTGGGGCGGGAGATGCCCAGTACTTC
.	.	15	TRBJ2-5	TRBV5-1	CASSFLSAGQETQYF	TGCGCCAGCAGCTTCCTCTCAGCGGGCCAAGAGACCCAGTACTTC
few	.	16	TRBJ1-2	TRBV12-3/TRBV12-4	CASSLGGGDPNYGYTF	TGTGCCAGCAGTTTAGGGGGGGGGGATCCTAACTATGGCTACACCTTC
many	TRBD1	16	TRBJ2-5	TRBV24-1	CATSDADRGLGETQYF	TGTGCCACCAGTGATGCGGACAGGGGCTTAGGAGAGACCCAGTACTTC
once	TRBD2	17	TRBJ2-3	TRBV6-1	CASSEALRTSGSNTQYF	TGTGCCAGCAGTGAAGCGCTACGGACTAGCGGGAGTAATACGCAGTATTTT
.	TRBD2	19	TRBJ2-7	TRBV24-1	CATSGLGTSAVSSYNEQYF	TGTGCCACCAGTGGTTTGGGGACTAGCGCCGTGAGCTCCTACAATGAGCAGTACTTC
few	TRBD1	16	TRBJ2-4	TRBV20-1	CSAREDHGTGVWEQYF	TGCAGTGCTAGGGAAGATCATGGGACAGGAGTTTGGGAGCAGTACTTC
.	.	12	TRBJ2-3	TRBV9	CASSVAGDTQYF	TGTGCCAGCAGCGTAGCGGGAGATACGCAGTATTTT
.	TRBD1	17	TRBJ2-2	TRBV6-6	CASCQPAGQGSIGELFF	TGTGCCAGCTGTCAACCGGCCGGACAGGGGTCCATCGGGGAGCTGTTTTTT
few	TRBD2	13	TRBJ2-7	TRBV11-2	CASSPGGVSEQYF	TGTGCCAGCAGCCCCGGGGGGGTCAGCGAGCAGTACTTC
.	TRBD2	19	TRBJ2-1	TRBV2	CASRDPGTSGINSYNAQFF	TGTGCCAGCAGGGACCCCGGGACTAGCGGGATTAACTCCTACAATGCGCAGTTCTTC
.	.	15	TRBJ1-2	TRBV7-6	CASSSGGDIFSGYTF	TGTGCCAGCAGCTCGGGGGGGGACATTTTCTCTGGCTACACCTTC
few	TRBD2	13	TRBJ2-3	TRBV20-1	CSARLAGGQTQYF	TGCAGTGCTAGATTGGCGGGAGGGCAAACGCAGTATTTT
many	TRBD2	15	TRBJ2-1	TRBV9	CASSVDAGGQGEQFF	TGTGCCAGCAGCGTAGATGCGGGAGGGCAGGGAGAGCAGTTCTTC
.	TRBD1	14	TRBJ1-5	TRBV25-1	CACSEGDSGQPQHF	TGTGCCTGCAGTGAAGGGGACAGCGGGCAGCCCCAGCATTTT
few	TRBD1	16	TRBJ1-1	TRBV7-2	CASSSQSNRGNTEAFF	TGTGCCAGCAGCTCCCAGTCTAACAGGGGGAACACTGAAGCTTTCTTT
.	TRBD1	15	TRBJ2-1	TRBV9	CASSTTGTGLNEQFF	TGTGCCAGCAGCACCACCGGGACAGGGCTCAATGAGCAGTTCTTC
.	.	13	TRBJ1-2	TRBV12-3/TRBV12-4	CASKNRQRYGYTF	TGTGCCAGCAAAAACAGGCAACGCTATGGCTACACCTTC
.	.	15	TRBJ2-7	TRBV5-4	CASSFGSGGGNEQYF	TGTGCCAGCAGCTTCGGTAGTGGGGGTGGGAACGAGCAGTACTTC
few	.	13	TRBJ2-7	TRBV13	CASSLFGLREQYF	TGTGCCAGCAGCTTATTCGGGTTGCGCGAGCAGTACTTC
many	.	15	TRBJ1-2	TRBV4-3	CASSQTIQGRYGYTF	TGCGCCAGCAGCCAGACGATACAGGGACGGTATGGCTACACCTTC